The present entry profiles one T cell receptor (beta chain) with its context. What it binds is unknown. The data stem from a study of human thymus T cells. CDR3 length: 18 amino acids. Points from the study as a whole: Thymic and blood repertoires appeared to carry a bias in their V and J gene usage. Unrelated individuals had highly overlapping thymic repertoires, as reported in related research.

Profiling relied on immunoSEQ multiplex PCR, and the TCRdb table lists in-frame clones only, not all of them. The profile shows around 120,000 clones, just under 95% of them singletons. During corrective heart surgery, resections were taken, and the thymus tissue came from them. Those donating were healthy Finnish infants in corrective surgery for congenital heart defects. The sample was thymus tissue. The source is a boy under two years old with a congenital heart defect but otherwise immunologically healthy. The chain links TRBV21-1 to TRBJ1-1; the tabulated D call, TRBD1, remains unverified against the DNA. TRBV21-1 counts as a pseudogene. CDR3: CHPPTGVGLENLDTEAFF. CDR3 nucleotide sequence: TGCCACCCACCGACAGGTGTTGGCTTGGAGAACTTGGACACTGAAGCTTTCTTT.